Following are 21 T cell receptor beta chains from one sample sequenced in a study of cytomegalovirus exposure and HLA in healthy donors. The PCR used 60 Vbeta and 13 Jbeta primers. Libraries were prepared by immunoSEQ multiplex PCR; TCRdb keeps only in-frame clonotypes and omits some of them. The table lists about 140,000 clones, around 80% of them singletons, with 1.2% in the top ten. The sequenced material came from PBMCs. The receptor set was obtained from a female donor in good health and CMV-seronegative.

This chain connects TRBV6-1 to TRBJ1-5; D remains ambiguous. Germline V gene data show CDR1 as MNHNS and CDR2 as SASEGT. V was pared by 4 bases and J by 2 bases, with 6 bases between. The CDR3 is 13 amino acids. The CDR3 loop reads CASSALGNQPQHF. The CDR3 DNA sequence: TGTGCCAGCAGTGCGTTAGGCAATCAGCCCCAGCATTTT.

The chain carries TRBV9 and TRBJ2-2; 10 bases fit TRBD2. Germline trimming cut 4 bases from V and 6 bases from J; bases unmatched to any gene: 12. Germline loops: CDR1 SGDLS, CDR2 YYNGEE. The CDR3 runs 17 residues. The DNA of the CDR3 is TGTGCCAGCAGCCCCAGGGTACTAGCGGGATTTCCCGGGGAGCTGTTTTTT. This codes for CASSPRVLAGFPGELFF.

CDR3 DNA: TGTGCCAGCAGCCCCGGGACAGGGGGCCAGCCCCAGCATTTT. Its translation: CASSPGTGGQPQHF. The V call is TRBV9, the J call TRBJ1-5, with 12 bases lining up with TRBD1. Per germline, CDR1 SGDLS and CDR2 YYNGEE. V was clipped by 4 bases and J by 7 bases; unmatched bases: 3. The CDR3 length is 14 residues. Looking up the rest from reference TRBV9 and TRBJ1-5 gives the full variable domain: DSGVTQTPKHLITATGQRVTLRCSPRSGDLSVYWYQQSLDQGLQFLIQYYNGEERAKGNILERFSAQQFPDLHSELNLSSLELGDSALYFCASSPGTGGQPQHFGDGTRLSIL.

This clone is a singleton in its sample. The CDR3 DNA follows: TGTGCCAGCAGCGCCGAACGGGGATTCACTAGCAATCAGCCCCAGCATTTT. It yields the protein CASSAERGFTSNQPQHF. The V gene is TRBV2, the J gene TRBJ1-5; D is uncertain. The CDR3 extends over 17 amino acids. V dropped 6 bases and J dropped 0 bases, with 18 bases sitting between them. From germline, CDR1 is SNHLY and CDR2 FYNNEI.

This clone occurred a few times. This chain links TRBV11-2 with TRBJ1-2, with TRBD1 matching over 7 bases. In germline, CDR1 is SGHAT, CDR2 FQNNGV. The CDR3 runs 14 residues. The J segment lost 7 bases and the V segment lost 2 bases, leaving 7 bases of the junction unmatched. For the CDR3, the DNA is TGTGCCAGCAGCTTATCAACAGGGGCGCGTGGCTACACCTTC. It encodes CASSLSTGARGYTF. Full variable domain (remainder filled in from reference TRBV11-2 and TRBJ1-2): EAGVAQSPRYKIIEKRQSVAFWCNPISGHATLYWYQQILGQGPKLLIQFQNNGVVDDSQLPKDRFSAERLKGVDSTLKIQPAKLEDSAVYLCASSLSTGARGYTFGSGTRLTVV.

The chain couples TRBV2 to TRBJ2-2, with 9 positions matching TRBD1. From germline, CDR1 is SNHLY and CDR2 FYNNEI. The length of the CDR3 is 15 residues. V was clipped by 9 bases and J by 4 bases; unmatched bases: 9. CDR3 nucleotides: TGTGCCAGTACCCGGGACAGGGCGGGCACCGGGGAGCTGTTTTTT. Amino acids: CASTRDRAGTGELFF. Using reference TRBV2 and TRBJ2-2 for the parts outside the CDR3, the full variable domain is EPEVTQTPSHQVTQMGQEVILRCVPISNHLYFYWYRQILGQKVEFLVSFYNNEISEKSEIFDDQFSVERPDGSNFTLKIRSTKLEDSAMYFCASTRDRAGTGELFFGEGSRLTVL.

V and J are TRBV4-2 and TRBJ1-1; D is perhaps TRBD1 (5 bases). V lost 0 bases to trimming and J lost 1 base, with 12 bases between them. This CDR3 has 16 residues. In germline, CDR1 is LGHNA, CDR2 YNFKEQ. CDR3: CASSQDRTSRNTEAFF. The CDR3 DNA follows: TGTGCCAGCAGCCAAGATCGGACAAGCCGGAACACTGAAGCTTTCTTT.

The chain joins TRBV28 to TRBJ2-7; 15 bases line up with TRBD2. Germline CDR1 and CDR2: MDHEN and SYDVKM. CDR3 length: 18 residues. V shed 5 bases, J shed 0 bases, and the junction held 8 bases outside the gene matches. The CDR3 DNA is TGTGCCAGCAGTCCCGGACTAGCGGGAGGGTCTAGCTCCTACGAGCAGTACTTC. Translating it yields CASSPGLAGGSSSYEQYF.

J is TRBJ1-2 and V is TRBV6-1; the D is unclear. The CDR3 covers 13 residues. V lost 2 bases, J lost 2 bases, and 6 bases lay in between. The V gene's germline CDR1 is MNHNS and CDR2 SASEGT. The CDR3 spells CASSEMENYGYTF. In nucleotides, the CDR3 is TGTGCCAGCAGTGAAATGGAGAACTATGGCTACACCTTC.

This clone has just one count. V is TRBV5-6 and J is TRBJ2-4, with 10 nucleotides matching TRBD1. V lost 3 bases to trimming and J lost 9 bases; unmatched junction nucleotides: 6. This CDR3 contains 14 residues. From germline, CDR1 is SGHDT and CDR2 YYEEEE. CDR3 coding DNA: TGTGCCAGCAGCTCCCGGGACAGGGGCGCCATTCAGTACTTC. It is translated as CASSSRDRGAIQYF.

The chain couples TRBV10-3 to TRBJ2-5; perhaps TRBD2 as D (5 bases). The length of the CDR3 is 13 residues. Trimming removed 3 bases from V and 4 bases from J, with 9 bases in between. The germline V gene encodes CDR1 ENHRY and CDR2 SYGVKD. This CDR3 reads CAISDGKGETQYF. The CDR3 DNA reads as TGTGCCATCAGTGACGGGAAGGGAGAGACCCAGTACTTC.

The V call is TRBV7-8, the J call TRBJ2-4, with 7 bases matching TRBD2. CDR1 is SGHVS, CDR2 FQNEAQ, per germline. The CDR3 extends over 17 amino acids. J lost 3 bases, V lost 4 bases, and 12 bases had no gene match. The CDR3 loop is CASSWGKAGVDKNIQYF. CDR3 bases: TGTGCCAGCAGCTGGGGGAAGGCGGGAGTCGACAAAAACATTCAGTACTTC.

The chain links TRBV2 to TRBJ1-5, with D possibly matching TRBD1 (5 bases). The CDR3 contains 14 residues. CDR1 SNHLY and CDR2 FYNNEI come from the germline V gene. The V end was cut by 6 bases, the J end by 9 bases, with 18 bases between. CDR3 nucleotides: TGTGCCAGCAGCCCTGGACGCGGGACCCGGCCCCAGCATTTT. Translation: CASSPGRGTRPQHF.

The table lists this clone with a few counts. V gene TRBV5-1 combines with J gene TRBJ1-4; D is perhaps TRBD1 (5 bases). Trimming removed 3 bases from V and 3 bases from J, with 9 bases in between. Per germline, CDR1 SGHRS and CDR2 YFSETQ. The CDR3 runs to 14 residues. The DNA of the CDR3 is TGCGCCAGCAGCTCGGGGGAGGCTAATGAAAAACTGTTTTTT. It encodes CASSSGEANEKLFF.

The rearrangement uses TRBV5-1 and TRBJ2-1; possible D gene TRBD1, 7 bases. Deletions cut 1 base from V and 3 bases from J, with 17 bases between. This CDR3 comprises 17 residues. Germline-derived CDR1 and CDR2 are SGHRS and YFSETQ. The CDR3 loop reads CASSLPEGQFLYNEQFF. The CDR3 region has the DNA TGCGCCAGCAGCTTGCCGGAGGGACAGTTTCTCTACAATGAGCAGTTCTTC.

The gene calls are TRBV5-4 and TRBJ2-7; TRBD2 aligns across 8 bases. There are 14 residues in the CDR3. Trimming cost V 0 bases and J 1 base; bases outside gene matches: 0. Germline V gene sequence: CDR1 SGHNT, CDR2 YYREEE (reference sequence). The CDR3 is CASSLVAGSYEQYF. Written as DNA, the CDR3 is TGTGCCAGCAGCTTGGTAGCGGGATCCTACGAGCAGTACTTC.

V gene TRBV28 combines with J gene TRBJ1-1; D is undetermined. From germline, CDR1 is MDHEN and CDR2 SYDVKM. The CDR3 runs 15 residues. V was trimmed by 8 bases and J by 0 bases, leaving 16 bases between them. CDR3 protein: CASRPGVLMNTEAFF. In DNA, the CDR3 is TGTGCCAGCCGCCCGGGTGTCCTTATGAACACTGAAGCTTTCTTT.

The CDR3 sequence is CASSLGQGEYEQYF. CDR3 in DNA: TGTGCCAGCAGCTTGGGACAGGGTGAATACGAGCAGTACTTC. V and J are TRBV7-7 and TRBJ2-7, with TRBD1 matching over 9 bases. In germline, CDR1 is SSHAT, CDR2 FNYEAQ (reference sequence). Losses at the gene ends were 3 bases for V and 4 bases for J; bases not matched to a gene: 4. The CDR3 is 14 residues long. Using reference TRBV7-7 and TRBJ2-7 for the parts outside the CDR3, the full variable domain is GAGVSQSPRYKVTKRGQDVTLRCDPISSHATLYWYQQALGQGPEFLTYFNYEAQPDKSGLPSDRFSAERPEGSISTLTIQRTEQRDSAMYRCASSLGQGEYEQYFGPGTRLTVT.

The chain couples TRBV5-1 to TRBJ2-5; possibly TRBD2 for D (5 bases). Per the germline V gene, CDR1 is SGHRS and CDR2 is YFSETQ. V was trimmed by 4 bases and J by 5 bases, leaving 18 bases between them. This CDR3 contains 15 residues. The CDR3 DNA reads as TGCGCCAGCAGCCTACGGCGGGCGGGTCGGGAGACCCAGTACTTC. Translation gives CASSLRRAGRETQYF. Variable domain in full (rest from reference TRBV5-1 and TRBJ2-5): KAGVTQTPRYLIKTRGQQVTLSCSPISGHRSVSWYQQTPGQGLQFLFEYFSETQRNKGNFPGRFSGRQFSNSRSEMNVSTLELGDSALYLCASSLRRAGRETQYFGPGTRLLVL.

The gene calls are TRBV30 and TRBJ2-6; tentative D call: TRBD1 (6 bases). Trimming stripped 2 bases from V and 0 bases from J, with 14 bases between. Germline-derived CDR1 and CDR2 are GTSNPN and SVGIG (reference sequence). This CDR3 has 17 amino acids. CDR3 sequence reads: CAWSTDRSSSGANVLTF. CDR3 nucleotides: TGTGCCTGGAGTACCGACAGGTCCAGCTCTGGGGCCAACGTCCTGACTTTC.

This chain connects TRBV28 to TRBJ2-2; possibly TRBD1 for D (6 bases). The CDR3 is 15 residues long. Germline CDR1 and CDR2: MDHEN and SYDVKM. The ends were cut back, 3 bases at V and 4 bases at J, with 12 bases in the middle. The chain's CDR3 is CASSLGRGFTGELFF. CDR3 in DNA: TGTGCCAGCAGTTTGGGCAGGGGATTCACCGGGGAGCTGTTTTTT.